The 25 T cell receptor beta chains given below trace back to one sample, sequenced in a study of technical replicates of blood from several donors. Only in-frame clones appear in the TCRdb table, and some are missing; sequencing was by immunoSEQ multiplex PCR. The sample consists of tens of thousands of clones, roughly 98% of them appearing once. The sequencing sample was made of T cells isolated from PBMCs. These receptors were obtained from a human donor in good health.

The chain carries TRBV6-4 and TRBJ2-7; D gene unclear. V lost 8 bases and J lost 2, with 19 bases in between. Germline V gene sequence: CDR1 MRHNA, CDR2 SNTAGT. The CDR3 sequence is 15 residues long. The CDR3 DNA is TGTGCCAGCCCCTCACCGGCACCCGAGGCCTACGAGCAGTACTTC. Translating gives CASPSPAPEAYEQYF.

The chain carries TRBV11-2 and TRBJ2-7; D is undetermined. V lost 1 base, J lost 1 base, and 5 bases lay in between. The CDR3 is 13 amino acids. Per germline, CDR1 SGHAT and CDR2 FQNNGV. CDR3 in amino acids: CASSLGSSYEQYF. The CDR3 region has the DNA TGTGCCAGCAGCTTAGGTTCGTCCTACGAGCAGTACTTC.

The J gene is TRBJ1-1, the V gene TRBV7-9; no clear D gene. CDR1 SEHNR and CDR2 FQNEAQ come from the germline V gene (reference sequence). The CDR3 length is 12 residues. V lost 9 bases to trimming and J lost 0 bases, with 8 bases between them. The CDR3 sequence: CASDNLNTEAFF. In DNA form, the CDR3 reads TGTGCCAGTGACAATTTGAACACTGAAGCTTTCTTT.

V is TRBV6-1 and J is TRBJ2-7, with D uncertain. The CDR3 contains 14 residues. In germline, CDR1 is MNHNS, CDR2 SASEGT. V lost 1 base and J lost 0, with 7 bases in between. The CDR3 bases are TGTGCCAGCAGTGAAGAGCGTAGCTCCTACGAGCAGTACTTC. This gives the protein CASSEERSSYEQYF.

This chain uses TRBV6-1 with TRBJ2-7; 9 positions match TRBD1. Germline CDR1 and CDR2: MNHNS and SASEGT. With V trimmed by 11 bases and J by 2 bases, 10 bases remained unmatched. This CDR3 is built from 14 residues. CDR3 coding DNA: TGTGCCGGGGGACAGGGCGATTTCACCTACGAGCAGTACTTC. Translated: CAGGQGDFTYEQYF.

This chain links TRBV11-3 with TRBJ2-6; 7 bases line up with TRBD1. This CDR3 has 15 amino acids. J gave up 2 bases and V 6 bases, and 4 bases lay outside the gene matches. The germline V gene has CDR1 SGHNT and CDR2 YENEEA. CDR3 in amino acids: CASRRTGAGANVLTF. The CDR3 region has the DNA TGTGCCAGCAGGCGGACAGGTGCTGGGGCCAACGTCCTGACTTTC.

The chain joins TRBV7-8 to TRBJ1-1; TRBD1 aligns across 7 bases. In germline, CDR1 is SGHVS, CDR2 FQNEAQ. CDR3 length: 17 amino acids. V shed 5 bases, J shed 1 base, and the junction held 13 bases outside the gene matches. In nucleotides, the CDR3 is TGTGCCAGCAGCCGCAGGGGGAGAGCCGATCCGAACACTGAAGCTTTCTTT. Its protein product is CASSRRGRADPNTEAFF.

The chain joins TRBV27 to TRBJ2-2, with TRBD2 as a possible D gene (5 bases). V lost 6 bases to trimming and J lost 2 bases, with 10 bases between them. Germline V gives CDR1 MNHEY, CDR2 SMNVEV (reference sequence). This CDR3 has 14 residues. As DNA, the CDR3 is TGTGCCAGCAGACTCAGCGGTAACACCGGGGAGCTGTTTTTT. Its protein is CASRLSGNTGELFF.

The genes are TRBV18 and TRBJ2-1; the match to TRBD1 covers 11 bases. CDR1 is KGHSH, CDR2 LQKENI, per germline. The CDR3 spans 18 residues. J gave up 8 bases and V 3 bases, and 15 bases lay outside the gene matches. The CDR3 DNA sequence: TGTGCCAGCTCACCGGGATCCGGGACAGGGGGATTTGGAGATGAGCAGTTCTTC. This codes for CASSPGSGTGGFGDEQFF.

This chain's CDR3 is CASSLVGSQETQYF. As DNA, the CDR3 is TGCGCCAGCAGCTTGGTTGGCAGCCAAGAGACCCAGTACTTC. The chain uses TRBV5-1 and TRBJ2-5; D unclear. CDR1 and CDR2 (germline): SGHRS, YFSETQ. This CDR3 is built from 14 residues. V was clipped by 0 bases and J by 1 base, with 7 bases between them.

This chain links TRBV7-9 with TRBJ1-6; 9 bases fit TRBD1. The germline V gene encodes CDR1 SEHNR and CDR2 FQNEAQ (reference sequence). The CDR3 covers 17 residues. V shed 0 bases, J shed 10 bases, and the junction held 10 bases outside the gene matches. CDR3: CASSLAPGTGINSPLHF. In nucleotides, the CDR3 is TGTGCCAGCAGCTTAGCGCCCGGGACAGGGATCAACTCACCCCTCCACTTT.

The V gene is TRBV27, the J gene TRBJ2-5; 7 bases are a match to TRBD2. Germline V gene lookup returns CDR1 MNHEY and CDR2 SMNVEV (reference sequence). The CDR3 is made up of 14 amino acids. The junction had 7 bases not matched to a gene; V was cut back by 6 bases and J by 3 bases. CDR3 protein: CASSGGRGEETQYF. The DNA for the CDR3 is TGTGCCAGCAGCGGGGGACGGGGGGAAGAGACCCAGTACTTC.

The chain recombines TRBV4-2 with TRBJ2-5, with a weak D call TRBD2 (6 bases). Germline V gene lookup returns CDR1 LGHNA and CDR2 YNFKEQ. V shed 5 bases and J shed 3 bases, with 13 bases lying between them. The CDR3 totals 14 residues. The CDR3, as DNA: TGTGCCAGCAGCATCGGGACTGGGGAAGAGACCCAGTACTTC. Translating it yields CASSIGTGEETQYF.

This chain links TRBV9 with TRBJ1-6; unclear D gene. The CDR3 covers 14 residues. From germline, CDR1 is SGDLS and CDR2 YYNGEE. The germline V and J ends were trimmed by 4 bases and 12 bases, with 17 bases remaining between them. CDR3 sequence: CASSPGGREVPLHF. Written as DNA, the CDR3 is TGTGCCAGCAGCCCCGGTGGCAGAGAGGTACCCCTCCACTTT.

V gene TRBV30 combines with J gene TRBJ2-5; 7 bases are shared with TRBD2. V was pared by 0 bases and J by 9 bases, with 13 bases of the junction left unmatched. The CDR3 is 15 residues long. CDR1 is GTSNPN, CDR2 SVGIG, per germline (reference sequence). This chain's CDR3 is CAWSVPAVPSGAQYF. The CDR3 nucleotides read TGTGCCTGGAGTGTACCGGCAGTGCCGAGCGGGGCCCAGTACTTC.

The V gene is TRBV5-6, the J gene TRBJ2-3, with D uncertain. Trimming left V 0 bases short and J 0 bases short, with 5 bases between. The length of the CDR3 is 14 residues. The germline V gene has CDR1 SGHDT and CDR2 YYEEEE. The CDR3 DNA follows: TGTGCCAGCAGCTTGGTGGCTAGCACAGATACGCAGTATTTT. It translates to CASSLVASTDTQYF.

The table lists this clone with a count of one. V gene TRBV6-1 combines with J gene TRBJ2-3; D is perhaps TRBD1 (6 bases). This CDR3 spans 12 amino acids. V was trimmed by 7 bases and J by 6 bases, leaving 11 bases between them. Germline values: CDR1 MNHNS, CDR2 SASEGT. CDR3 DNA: TGTGCCAGCAACAGGGCTTACGATACGCAGTATTTT. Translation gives CASNRAYDTQYF.

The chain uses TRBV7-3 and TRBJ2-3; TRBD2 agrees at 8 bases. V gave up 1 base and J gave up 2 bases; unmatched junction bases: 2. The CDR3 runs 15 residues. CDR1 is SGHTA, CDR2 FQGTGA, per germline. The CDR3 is CASSLKLAATDTQYF. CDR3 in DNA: TGTGCCAGCAGCTTAAAACTAGCGGCCACAGATACGCAGTATTTT.

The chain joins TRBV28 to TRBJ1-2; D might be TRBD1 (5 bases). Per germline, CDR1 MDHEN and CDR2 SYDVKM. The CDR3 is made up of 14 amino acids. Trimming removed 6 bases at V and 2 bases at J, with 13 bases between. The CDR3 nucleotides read TGTGCCAGCAGCGCCCAGGACAAGAACTATGGCTACACCTTC. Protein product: CASSAQDKNYGYTF.

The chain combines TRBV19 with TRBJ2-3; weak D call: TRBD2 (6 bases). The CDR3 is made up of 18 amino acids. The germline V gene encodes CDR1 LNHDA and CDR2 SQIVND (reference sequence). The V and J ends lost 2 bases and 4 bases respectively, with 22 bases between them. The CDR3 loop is CASSIRAPGARFADTQYF. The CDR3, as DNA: TGTGCCAGTAGTATAAGAGCACCGGGAGCCCGTTTCGCAGATACGCAGTATTTT.

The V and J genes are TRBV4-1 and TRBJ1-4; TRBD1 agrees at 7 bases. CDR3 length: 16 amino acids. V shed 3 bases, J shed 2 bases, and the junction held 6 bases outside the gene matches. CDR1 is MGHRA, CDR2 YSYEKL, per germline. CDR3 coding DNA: TGCGCCAGCAGCCACCCCCCGGGACAGACTAATGAAAAACTGTTTTTT. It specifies CASSHPPGQTNEKLFF.

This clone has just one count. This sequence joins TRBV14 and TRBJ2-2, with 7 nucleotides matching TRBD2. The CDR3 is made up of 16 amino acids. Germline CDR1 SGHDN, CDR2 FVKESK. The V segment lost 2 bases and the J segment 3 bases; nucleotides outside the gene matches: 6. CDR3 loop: CASSQLGLADTGELFF. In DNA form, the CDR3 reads TGTGCCAGCAGCCAATTAGGGCTAGCGGACACCGGGGAGCTGTTTTTT.

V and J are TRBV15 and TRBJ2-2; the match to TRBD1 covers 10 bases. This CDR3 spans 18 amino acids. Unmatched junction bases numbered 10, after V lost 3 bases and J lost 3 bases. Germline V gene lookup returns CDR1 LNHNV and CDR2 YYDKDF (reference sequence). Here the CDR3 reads CATSRLRGQGSYTGELFF. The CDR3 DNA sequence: TGTGCCACCAGCAGGTTAAGGGGACAGGGGAGTTACACCGGGGAGCTGTTTTTT.

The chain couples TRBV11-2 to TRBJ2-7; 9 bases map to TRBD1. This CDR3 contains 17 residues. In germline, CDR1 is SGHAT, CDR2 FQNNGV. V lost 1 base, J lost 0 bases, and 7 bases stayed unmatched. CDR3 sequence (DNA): TGTGCCAGCAGCTTAGGTCGGACAGGGGACAGCTCCTACGAGCAGTACTTC. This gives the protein CASSLGRTGDSSYEQYF.

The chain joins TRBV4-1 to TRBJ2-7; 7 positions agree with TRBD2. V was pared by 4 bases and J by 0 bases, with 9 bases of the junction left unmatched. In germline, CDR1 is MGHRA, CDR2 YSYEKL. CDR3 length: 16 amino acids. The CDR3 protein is CASSRSMSGTSYEQYF. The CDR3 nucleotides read TGCGCCAGCAGCCGGTCGATGAGCGGGACCTCCTACGAGCAGTACTTC.